This T cell receptor beta chain was sequenced for a study of identical twins. Template switching added a universal primer site, and cDNA bore unique molecular identifiers. TCRdb re-derived calls from the 5' RACE reads in MiXCR, one entry per CDR3 protein. The sample has 700,000 or so distinct CDR3 sequences; around 20% are singletons. The CDR3 length is 15 residues. Germline V lookup: CDR1 MNHNS, CDR2 SASEGT. V was clipped by 6 bases and J by 2 bases, with 13 bases between them. This sample was also put to use in a study of T cells expressing NK-cell markers.

Sequenced material: PBMCs. This rearrangement joins TRBV6-1 to TRBJ1-4; D is undetermined. The source is a woman in her late teens or twenties in good health. CDR3 in amino acids: CASRVEVATNEKLFF. In DNA form, the CDR3 reads TGTGCCAGCAGAGTCGAAGTTGCGACTAATGAAAAACTGTTTTTT.